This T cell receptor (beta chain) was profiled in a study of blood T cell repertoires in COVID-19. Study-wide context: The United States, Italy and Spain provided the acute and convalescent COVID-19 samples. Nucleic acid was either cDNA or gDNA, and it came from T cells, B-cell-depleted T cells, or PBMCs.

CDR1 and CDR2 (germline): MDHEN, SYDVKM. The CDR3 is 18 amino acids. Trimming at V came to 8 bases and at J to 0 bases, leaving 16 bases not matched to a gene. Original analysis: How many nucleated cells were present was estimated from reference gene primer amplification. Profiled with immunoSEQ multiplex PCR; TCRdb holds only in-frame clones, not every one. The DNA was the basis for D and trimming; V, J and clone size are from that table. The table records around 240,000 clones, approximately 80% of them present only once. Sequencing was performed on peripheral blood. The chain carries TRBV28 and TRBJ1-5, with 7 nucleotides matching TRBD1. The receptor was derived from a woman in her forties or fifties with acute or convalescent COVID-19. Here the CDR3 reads CASRKQGLTGYSNQPQHF. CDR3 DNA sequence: TGTGCCAGCCGTAAACAGGGGTTGACGGGGTATAGCAATCAGCCCCAGCATTTT.